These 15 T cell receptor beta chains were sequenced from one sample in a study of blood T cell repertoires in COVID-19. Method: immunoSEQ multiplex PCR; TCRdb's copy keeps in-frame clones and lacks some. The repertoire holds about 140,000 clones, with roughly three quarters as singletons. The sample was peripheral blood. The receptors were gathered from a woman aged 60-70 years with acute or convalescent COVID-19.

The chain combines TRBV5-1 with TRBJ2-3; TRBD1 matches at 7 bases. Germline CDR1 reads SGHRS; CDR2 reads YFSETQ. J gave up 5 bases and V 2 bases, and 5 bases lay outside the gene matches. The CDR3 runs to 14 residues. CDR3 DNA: TGCGCCAGCAGCTTAGGGACAGCCGTAGATACGCAGTATTTT. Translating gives CASSLGTAVDTQYF.

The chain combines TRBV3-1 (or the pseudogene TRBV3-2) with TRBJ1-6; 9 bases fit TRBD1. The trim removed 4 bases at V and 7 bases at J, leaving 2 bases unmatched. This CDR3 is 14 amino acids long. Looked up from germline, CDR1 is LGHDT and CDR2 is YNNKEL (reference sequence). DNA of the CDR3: TGTGCCAGCAGCCCGACAGGGGGAAATTCACCCCTCCACTTT. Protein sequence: CASSPTGGNSPLHF.

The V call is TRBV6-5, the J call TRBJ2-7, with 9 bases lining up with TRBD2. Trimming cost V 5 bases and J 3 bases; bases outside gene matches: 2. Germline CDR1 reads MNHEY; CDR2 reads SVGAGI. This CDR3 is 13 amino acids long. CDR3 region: CASSRGRVYEQYF. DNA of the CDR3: TGTGCCAGCAGTCGCGGGAGGGTCTACGAGCAGTACTTC.

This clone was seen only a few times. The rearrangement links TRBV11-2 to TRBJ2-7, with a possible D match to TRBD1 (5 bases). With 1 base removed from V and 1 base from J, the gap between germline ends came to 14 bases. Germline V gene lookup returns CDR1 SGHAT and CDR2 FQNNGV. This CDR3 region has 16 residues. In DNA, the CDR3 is TGTGCCAGCAGCTTAGGTAGGGGTCGCCCATCCTACGAGCAGTACTTC. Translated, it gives CASSLGRGRPSYEQYF.

The CDR3 DNA reads TGTGCCAGCAGCCCGGGTTTGGGGACTATAAAGTACTTC. Protein sequence: CASSPGLGTIKYF. This chain links TRBV14 with TRBJ2-4, with 7 bases matching TRBD2. Trimming removed 4 bases from V and 14 bases from J; junction bases left unmatched: 11. This CDR3 is 13 amino acids long. Per the germline V gene, CDR1 is SGHDN and CDR2 is FVKESK.

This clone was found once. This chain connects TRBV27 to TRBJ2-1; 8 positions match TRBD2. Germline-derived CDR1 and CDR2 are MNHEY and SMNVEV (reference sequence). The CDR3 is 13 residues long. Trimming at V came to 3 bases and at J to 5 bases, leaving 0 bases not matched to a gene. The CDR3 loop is CASSLGLDNEQFF. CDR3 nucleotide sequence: TGTGCCAGCAGTTTGGGACTAGACAATGAGCAGTTCTTC.

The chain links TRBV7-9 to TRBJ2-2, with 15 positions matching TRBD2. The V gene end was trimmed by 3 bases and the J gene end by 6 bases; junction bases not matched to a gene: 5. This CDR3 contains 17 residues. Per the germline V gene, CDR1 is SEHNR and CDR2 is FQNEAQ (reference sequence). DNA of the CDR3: TGTGCCAGCAGCTTCGGAGGACTAGCGGGAGGGCCCGGGGAGCTGTTTTTT. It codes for CASSFGGLAGGPGELFF. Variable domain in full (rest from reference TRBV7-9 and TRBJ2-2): DTGVSQNPRHKITKRGQNVTFRCDPISEHNRLYWYRQTLGQGPEFLTYFQNEAQLEKSRLLSDRFSAERPKGSFSTLEIQRTEQGDSAMYLCASSFGGLAGGPGELFFGEGSRLTVL.

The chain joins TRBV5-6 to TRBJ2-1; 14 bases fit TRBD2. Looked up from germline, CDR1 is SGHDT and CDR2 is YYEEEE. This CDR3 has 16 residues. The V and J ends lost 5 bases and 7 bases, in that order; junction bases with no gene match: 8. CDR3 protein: CASSLGLAGGQNEQFF. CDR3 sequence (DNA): TGTGCCAGCAGTCTAGGACTAGCGGGAGGACAGAATGAGCAGTTCTTC.

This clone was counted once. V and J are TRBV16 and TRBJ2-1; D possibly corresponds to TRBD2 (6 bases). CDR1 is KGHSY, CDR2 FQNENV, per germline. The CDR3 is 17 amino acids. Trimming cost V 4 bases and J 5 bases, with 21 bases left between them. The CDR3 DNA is TGTGCCAGCAGCCGGCCCGCCCAACGGGAGTCCCACAATGAGCAGTTCTTC. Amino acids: CASSRPAQRESHNEQFF.

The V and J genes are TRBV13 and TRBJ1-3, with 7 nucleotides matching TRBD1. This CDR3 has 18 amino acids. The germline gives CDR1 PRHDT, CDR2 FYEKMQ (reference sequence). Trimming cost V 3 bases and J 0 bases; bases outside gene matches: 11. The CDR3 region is CASSFARQGPISGNTIYF. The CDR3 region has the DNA TGTGCCAGCAGCTTTGCAAGACAGGGCCCGATCTCTGGAAACACCATATATTTT.

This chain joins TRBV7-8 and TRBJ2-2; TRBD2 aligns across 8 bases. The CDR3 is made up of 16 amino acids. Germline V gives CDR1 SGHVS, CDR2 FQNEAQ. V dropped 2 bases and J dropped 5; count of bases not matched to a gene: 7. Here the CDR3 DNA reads TGTGCCAGCAGCTTACTACGGACTAGCAATACCGGGGAGCTGTTTTTT. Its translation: CASSLLRTSNTGELFF. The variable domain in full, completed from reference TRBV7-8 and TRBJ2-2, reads GAGVSQSPRYKVAKRGQDVALRCDPISGHVSLFWYQQALGQGPEFLTYFQNEAQLDKSGLPSDRFFAERPEGSVSTLKIQRTQQEDSAVYLCASSLLRTSNTGELFFGEGSRLTVL.

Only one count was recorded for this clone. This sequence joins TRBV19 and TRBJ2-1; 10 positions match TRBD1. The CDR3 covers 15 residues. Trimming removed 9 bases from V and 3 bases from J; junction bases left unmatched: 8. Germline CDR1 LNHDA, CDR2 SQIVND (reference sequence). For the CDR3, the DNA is TGTGCCAGCGGGCTGACAGGGGGCGGCTACAATGAGCAGTTCTTC. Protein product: CASGLTGGGYNEQFF.

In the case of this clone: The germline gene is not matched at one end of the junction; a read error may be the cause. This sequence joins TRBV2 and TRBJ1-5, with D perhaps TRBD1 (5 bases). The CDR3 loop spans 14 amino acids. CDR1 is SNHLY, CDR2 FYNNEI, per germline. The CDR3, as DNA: TGTGCCAGCAGGGAAGGGGCGCCGGGGCAGCCCCAGCATTTT. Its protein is CASREGAPGQPQHF.

The DNA of the CDR3 is TGTGCCAGCACCGTAGGACTAGCGGGCAAAGAGACCCAGTACTTC. Residues: CASTVGLAGKETQYF. The chain recombines TRBV5-4 with TRBJ2-5; TRBD2 matches 11 bases. Looked up from germline, CDR1 is SGHNT and CDR2 is YYREEE (reference sequence). This CDR3 has 15 residues. J lost 3 bases, V lost 6 bases, and 7 bases had no gene match.

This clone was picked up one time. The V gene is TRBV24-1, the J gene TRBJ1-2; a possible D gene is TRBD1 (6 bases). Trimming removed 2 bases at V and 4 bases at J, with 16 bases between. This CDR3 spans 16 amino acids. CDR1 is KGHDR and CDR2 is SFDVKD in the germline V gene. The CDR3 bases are TGTGCCACCAGTGATTACAGGGCCGAGGATCCCTATGGCTACACCTTC. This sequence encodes CATSDYRAEDPYGYTF.